This is a list of T cell receptor beta chains from one sample in a study of T cells in tuberculosis. Sequencing was performed with immunoSEQ multiplex PCR; in TCRdb, only in-frame clones are kept and a portion is missing. Of approximately 34,000 clones listed, approximately 90% are singletons. Sequencing was performed on PBMCs, taken at tuberculosis diagnosis. Every receptor here comes from an adult with tuberculosis. Each CDR3 is given with its conserved first and last residue. D genes are given only for firm matches.

d_gene	j_gene	v_gene	CDR3aa	CDR3nt
-	TRBJ1-2	TRBV7-2	CASSLQGNNYGYTF	TGTGCCAGCAGCTTACAGGGGAACAACTATGGCTACACCTTC
-	TRBJ2-2	TRBV1	CTSSPRQHSGGGGELFF	TGCACCAGCAGCCCCCGGCAACATAGCGGGGGAGGCGGGGAGCTGTTTTTT
TRBD2	TRBJ2-2	TRBV6-4	CASSDRGGDTGELFF	TGTGCCAGCAGTGACCGGGGGGGCGACACCGGGGAGCTGTTTTTT
-	TRBJ2-3	TRBV21-1	CASVITGTGGSTDTQYF	TGTGCCAGCGTTATTACCGGGACAGGAGGGAGCACAGATACGCAGTATTTT
-	TRBJ1-6	TRBV7-2	CASSGRSGGISPLHF	TGTGCCAGCAGCGGGAGGTCGGGGGGGATTTCACCCCTCCACTTT
-	TRBJ1-5	TRBV2	CASAGVNQPQHF	TGTGCCTCCGCGGGGGTCAATCAGCCCCAGCATTTT
TRBD1	TRBJ2-2	TRBV5-5	CASSWRQGNTGELFF	TGTGCCAGCAGCTGGCGACAGGGAAACACCGGGGAGCTGTTTTTT
TRBD2	TRBJ2-1	TRBV7-2	CASSSQGSGGMVEQFF	TGTGCCAGCAGCTCCCAGGGGAGCGGGGGTATGGTGGAGCAGTTCTTC
-	TRBJ1-2	TRBV25-1	CASSELFGRVEGYTF	TGTGCCAGCAGTGAATTATTTGGCAGGGTGGAAGGCTACACCTTC
-	TRBJ2-2	TRBV4-3	CASSQDGSGYTGELFF	TGCGCCAGCAGCCAAGATGGGTCAGGGTACACCGGGGAGCTGTTTTTT
-	TRBJ1-1	TRBV30	CAWSPDLLTEAFF	TGTGCCTGGAGTCCCGACTTGCTCACTGAAGCTTTCTTT
-	TRBJ1-5	TRBV19	CASSITDNQPQHF	TGTGCCAGTAGTATAACTGATAATCAGCCCCAGCATTTT
-	TRBJ1-5	TRBV5-4	CASSLYNQPQHF	TGTGCCAGCAGCCTCTACAATCAGCCCCAGCATTTT
TRBD2	TRBJ2-5	TRBV25-1	CASSERNSGGVKAKTQYF	TGTGCCAGCAGTGAACGGAATAGCGGGGGGGTCAAAGCAAAGACCCAGTACTTC
-	TRBJ1-4	TRBV2	CASSERYSREKLFF	TGTGCCAGCAGTGAAAGGTATAGCCGAGAAAAACTGTTTTTT